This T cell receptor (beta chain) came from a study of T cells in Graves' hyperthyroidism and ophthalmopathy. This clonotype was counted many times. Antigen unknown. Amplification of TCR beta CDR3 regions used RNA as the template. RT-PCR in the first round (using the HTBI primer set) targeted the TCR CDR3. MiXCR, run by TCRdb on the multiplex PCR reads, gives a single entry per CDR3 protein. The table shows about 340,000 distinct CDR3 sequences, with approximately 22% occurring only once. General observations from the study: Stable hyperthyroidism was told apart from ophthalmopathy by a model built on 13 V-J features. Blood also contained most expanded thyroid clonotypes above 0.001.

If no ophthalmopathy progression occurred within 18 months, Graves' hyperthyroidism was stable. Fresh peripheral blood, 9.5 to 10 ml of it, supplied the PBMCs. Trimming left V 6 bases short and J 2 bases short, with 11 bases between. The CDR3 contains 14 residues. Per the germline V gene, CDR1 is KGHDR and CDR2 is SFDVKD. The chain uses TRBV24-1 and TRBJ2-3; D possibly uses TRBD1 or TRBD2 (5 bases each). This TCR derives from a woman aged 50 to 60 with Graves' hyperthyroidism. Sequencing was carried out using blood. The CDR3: CATSKPGPTDTQYF. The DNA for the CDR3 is TGTGCCACCAGTAAACCGGGACCCACAGATACGCAGTATTTT.